Following are 20 T cell receptor beta chains from one sample sequenced in a study of metastatic and nonmetastatic thyroid tumors. MiXCR re-clonotyped the PCR reads for TCRdb. The table has 23,000 or so clones, around 28% seen once. All patients were treatment-naive before thyroid surgery. The material sequenced was blood. These receptors were obtained from a female donor with papillary thyroid cancer or a benign thyroid nodule (not recorded which). Some clones in this sample may be carry-over from other donors' samples.

The chain employs TRBV25-1 and TRBJ2-7; 9 nucleotides line up with TRBD2. The germline CDR1 and CDR2 sequences are MGHDK and SYGVNS. The V segment lost 4 bases and the J segment 0 bases; nucleotides outside the gene matches: 4. This CDR3 is built from 15 residues. The DNA for the CDR3 is TGTGCCAGCAGTGCTAGCGGGGCCCTCTCCTACGAGCAGTACTTC. It codes for CASSASGALSYEQYF.

This clone was picked up many times. The chain couples TRBV7-9 to TRBJ2-1; TRBD2 matches at 13 bases. Germline V gene sequence: CDR1 SEHNR, CDR2 FQNEAQ (reference sequence). V shed 6 bases and J 7 bases; nucleotides not matched to a gene: 9. The CDR3 runs 16 residues. CDR3 region: CASSPLAGGLGNEQFF. CDR3 DNA: TGTGCCAGCAGTCCACTAGCGGGGGGGCTAGGGAATGAGCAGTTCTTC.

This clone appeared many times. The chain is built from TRBV5-5 and TRBJ2-7; D is perhaps TRBD1 (6 bases). Germline V lookup: CDR1 SGHKS, CDR2 YYEKEE (reference sequence). V gave up 5 bases and J gave up 2 bases, with 14 bases separating them. The CDR3 loop spans 14 amino acids. CDR3: CASRRGTTAYEQYF. CDR3 nucleotides: TGTGCCAGCAGGAGGGGGACAACAGCCTACGAGCAGTACTTC.

This clone is labeled medium-sized (0.01 to 0.1%). The chain employs TRBV7-2 and TRBJ2-2; possible D gene TRBD2, 5 bases. CDR1 is SGHTA and CDR2 is FQGNSA in the germline V gene. The V and J ends lost 0 bases and 4 bases respectively, with 15 bases between them. The CDR3 runs 17 residues. CDR3: CASSLALFTGFTGELFF. CDR3 coding DNA: TGTGCCAGCAGCTTAGCCTTGTTCACGGGATTCACCGGGGAGCTGTTTTTT.

This clone was detected ten times or more. CDR3 DNA sequence: TGTGCCAGCGGACTAGCGGGAGAGAACATTCAGTACTTC. The encoded protein is CASGLAGENIQYF. V is TRBV3-1 and J is TRBJ2-4; 13 nucleotides line up with TRBD2. The trim removed 8 bases at V and 7 bases at J, leaving 2 bases unmatched. Germline V gives CDR1 LGHDT, CDR2 YNNKEL (reference sequence). The CDR3 loop spans 13 amino acids.

This clone came up a few times. V and J are TRBV28 and TRBJ1-6; a possible D gene is TRBD1 (5 bases). The V gene's germline CDR1 is MDHEN and CDR2 SYDVKM. CDR3 length: 12 amino acids. The V and J ends lost 4 bases and 14 bases respectively, with 12 bases between them. The CDR3 loop is CASSSVRVSLHF. In DNA, the CDR3 is TGTGCCAGCAGTTCGGTCAGGGTGTCCCTCCACTTT.

This clone was recorded at least ten times. The V gene is TRBV27, the J gene TRBJ2-3; D unresolved. The germline V and J ends were trimmed by 2 bases and 4 bases, with 10 bases remaining between them. This CDR3 has 14 residues. Germline CDR1 is MNHEY and CDR2 is SMNVEV (reference sequence). CDR3 nucleotides: TGTGCCAGCAGTTTACATCTGGCATCAGATACGCAGTATTTT. Translated, it gives CASSLHLASDTQYF.

In its sample, this clone was seen many times. This chain connects TRBV7-3 to TRBJ2-7; a possible D gene is TRBD1 (5 bases). The germline gives CDR1 SGHTA, CDR2 FQGTGA. The germline V and J ends were trimmed by 1 base and 5 bases, with 9 bases remaining between them. The CDR3 sequence is 13 residues long. CDR3 region: CASSLIRGDEQYF. Written as DNA, the CDR3 is TGTGCCAGCAGCTTAATAAGGGGCGACGAGCAGTACTTC.

In its sample, this clone ranks as medium-sized. CDR3 sequence (DNA): TGTGCCACCAGTGATATGACAGTAAACTATGGCTACACCTTC. This sequence encodes CATSDMTVNYGYTF. J is TRBJ1-2 and V is TRBV24-1, with TRBD1 as a possible D gene (5 bases). V lost 3 bases and J lost 2, with 9 bases in between. Per the germline V gene, CDR1 is KGHDR and CDR2 is SFDVKD. CDR3 length equals 14 residues.

In this sample, this clone turned up many times. CDR3 sequence reads: CAWSVPPDTQYF. The CDR3 DNA follows: TGTGCCTGGAGTGTACCCCCAGATACGCAGTATTTT. The chain combines TRBV30 with TRBJ2-3; D unresolved. Germline V lookup: CDR1 GTSNPN, CDR2 SVGIG (reference sequence). The V end lost 0 bases, the J end lost 4 bases, and 5 bases lay between the germline ends. This CDR3 spans 12 amino acids.

This clone came up many times. Different DNA sequences within this sample yield the same CDR3. The genes are TRBV7-2 and TRBJ2-4, with TRBD1 as a possible D gene (7 bases). Looked up from germline, CDR1 is SGHTA and CDR2 is FQGNSA. This CDR3 is 15 amino acids long. Trimming removed 1 base from V and 8 bases from J, with 15 bases in between. The CDR3 coding sequence is TGTGCCAGCAGCTTAGTCACAGGGGAGCGGGACATTCAGTACTTC. This encodes CASSLVTGERDIQYF.

This clone came up many times. V is TRBV13 and J is TRBJ1-6; possibly TRBD1 for D (5 bases). Looked up from germline, CDR1 is PRHDT and CDR2 is FYEKMQ (reference sequence). Between the trimmed V and J ends, which lost 0 bases and 9 bases, there was a span of 9 bases. The CDR3 totals 14 residues. The CDR3 nucleotides read TGTGCCAGCAGCTTAGGTGGCAGGGCTTCACCCCTCCACTTT. This gives the protein CASSLGGRASPLHF.

In its sample, this clone ranks as medium-sized (0.01 to 0.1%). This chain connects TRBV7-2 to TRBJ1-6; D not certain. V was pared by 5 bases and J by 4 bases, with 15 bases between. The CDR3 length is 16 residues. CDR1 SGHTA and CDR2 FQGNSA come from the germline V gene. The CDR3: CASSIPPNSYNSPLHF. The CDR3 region has the DNA TGTGCCAGCAGCATACCTCCCAACAGTTATAATTCACCCCTCCACTTT.

This clone appeared many times. Other DNA sequences from this sample encode an identical CDR3 as well. V and J are TRBV4-3 and TRBJ2-7; 9 bases are a match to TRBD1. After removal of 1 base from V and 2 bases from J, the junction contained 3 bases not matched to a gene. The CDR3 is made up of 15 amino acids. Germline V lookup: CDR1 LGHNA, CDR2 YSLEER. For the CDR3, the DNA is TGCGCCAGCAGCCAAGGGACAGGGGCTACCTACGAGCAGTACTTC. Translation gives CASSQGTGATYEQYF.

The sample holds many counts of this clone. The chain carries TRBV7-2 and TRBJ2-3; D ambiguous. CDR1 is SGHTA, CDR2 FQGNSA, per germline. The CDR3 runs to 13 residues. The ends were cut back, 1 base at V and 1 base at J, with 3 bases in the middle. CDR3 residues: CASSLVRTDTQYF. The CDR3 DNA sequence: TGTGCCAGCAGCTTAGTTCGCACAGATACGCAGTATTTT.

This clone was detected ten times or more. The same CDR3 is also encoded by other DNA sequences in this sample. The gene calls are TRBV4-1 and TRBJ2-2; 10 bases fit TRBD2. Trimming at V came to 0 bases and at J to 5 bases, leaving 9 bases not matched to a gene. The CDR3 is 18 amino acids. The V gene's germline CDR1 is MGHRA and CDR2 YSYEKL. The CDR3 here is CASSQDLRLAGATGELFF. In DNA, the CDR3 is TGCGCCAGCAGCCAAGATTTACGGCTAGCGGGAGCGACCGGGGAGCTGTTTTTT.

This clone was seen at least ten times. The rearrangement links TRBV18 to TRBJ1-2, with 10 bases that match TRBD1. The germline V gene encodes CDR1 KGHSH and CDR2 LQKENI. This CDR3 is 16 amino acids long. With V trimmed by 5 bases and J by 8 bases, 14 bases remained unmatched. CDR3 residues: CASSYRDRGPREGYTF. The CDR3 DNA reads TGTGCCAGCTCATATCGGGACAGGGGCCCTCGGGAGGGCTACACCTTC.

The chain carries TRBV5-8 and TRBJ2-1; D is possibly TRBD2 (5 bases). Germline V gene sequence: CDR1 SGHTS, CDR2 YDEGEE. This CDR3 is built from 13 residues. V lost 4 bases and J lost 4, with 9 bases in between. CDR3 DNA sequence: TGTGCCAGCAGCGGTACTAGTTACAATGAGCAGTTCTTC. Its protein is CASSGTSYNEQFF.

This clone was seen repeatedly, ten times or more. The chain couples TRBV2 to TRBJ1-5; D may be TRBD1 (5 bases). Germline V gives CDR1 SNHLY, CDR2 FYNNEI. This CDR3 is 14 amino acids long. The V gene lost 4 bases and the J gene lost 3 bases, with 10 bases spanning the gap. The CDR3: CASSVGGYNQPQHF. The CDR3 DNA sequence: TGTGCCAGCAGTGTCGGGGGTTACAATCAGCCCCAGCATTTT.

Of note for this clone: One junction end does not reproduce the germline sequence, and a read error may be involved. The CDR3 reads CASNREWPSNPPQHF. Written as DNA, the CDR3 is TGTGCCAGCAACCGAGAATGGCCATCGAATCCGCCCCAGCATTTT. V gene TRBV28 combines with J gene TRBJ1-5; D is unresolved. Looked up from germline, CDR1 is MDHEN and CDR2 is SYDVKM. This CDR3 comprises 15 residues.